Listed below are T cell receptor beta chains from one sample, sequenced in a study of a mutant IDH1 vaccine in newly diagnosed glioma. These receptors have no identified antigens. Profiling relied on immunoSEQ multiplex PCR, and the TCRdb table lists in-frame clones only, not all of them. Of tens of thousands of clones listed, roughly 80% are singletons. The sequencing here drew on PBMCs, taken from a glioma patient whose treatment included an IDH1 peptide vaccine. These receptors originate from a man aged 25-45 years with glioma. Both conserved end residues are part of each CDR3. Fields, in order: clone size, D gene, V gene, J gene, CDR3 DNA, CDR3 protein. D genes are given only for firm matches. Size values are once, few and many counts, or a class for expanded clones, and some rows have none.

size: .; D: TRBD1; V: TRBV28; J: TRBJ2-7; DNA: TGTGCCAGCACCTTGGACAGGGGTAACGAGCAGTACTTC; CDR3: CASTLDRGNEQYF
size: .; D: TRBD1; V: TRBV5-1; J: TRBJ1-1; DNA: TGCGCCAGCAGCCTTACAGGGGCGCAACAGTTGACTTTCTTT; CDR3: CASSLTGAQQLTFF
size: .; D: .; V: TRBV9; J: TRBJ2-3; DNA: TGTGCCAGCAGCCCTCCCCGCTCAGATACGCAGTATTTT; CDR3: CASSPPRSDTQYF
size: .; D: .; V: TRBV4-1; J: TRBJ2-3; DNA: TGCGCCAGCAGCCAAACCCAGGTAGTTCCGCAGTATTTT; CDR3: CASSQTQVVPQYF
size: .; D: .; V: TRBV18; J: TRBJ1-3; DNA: TGTGCCAGCTCATCAACAAAGAGCTCTGGAAACACCATATATTTT; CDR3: CASSSTKSSGNTIYF
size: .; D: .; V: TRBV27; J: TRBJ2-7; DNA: TGTGCCAGCAGTTTATATTCGACAGGCCTCTACGAGCAGTACTTC; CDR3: CASSLYSTGLYEQYF
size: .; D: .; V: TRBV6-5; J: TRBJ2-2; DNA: TGTGCCAGCAGCTGGGGCTCGAACACCGGGGAGCTGTTTTTT; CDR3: CASSWGSNTGELFF
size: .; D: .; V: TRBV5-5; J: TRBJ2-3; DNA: TGTGCCAGCAGCTGGGGGGCCCAGGCAGGGATTAACACAGATACGCAGTATTTT; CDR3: CASSWGAQAGINTDTQYF
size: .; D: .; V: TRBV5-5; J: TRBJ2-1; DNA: TGTGCCAGCAGCCCCTCACACAATGAGCAGTTCTTC; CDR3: CASSPSHNEQFF
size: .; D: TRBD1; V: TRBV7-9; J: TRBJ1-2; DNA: TGTGCCAGCAGCCCAGGGGGGGCCTTCGGCTACACCTTC; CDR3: CASSPGGAFGYTF
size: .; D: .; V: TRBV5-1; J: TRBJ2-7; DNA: TGCGCCAGCAGCTTGGCTTTCTATGGAGCCTACGAGCAGTACTTC; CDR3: CASSLAFYGAYEQYF
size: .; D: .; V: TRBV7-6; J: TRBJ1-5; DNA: TGTGCCAGCAGCCCCACAGGGTTGAGCAATCAGCCCCAGCATTTT; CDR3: CASSPTGLSNQPQHF
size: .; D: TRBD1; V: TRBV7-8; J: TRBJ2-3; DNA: TGTGCCAGCACCCAGAGGGCAAGACAGGGGCTTTGGGCAGATACGCAGTATTTT; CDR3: CASTQRARQGLWADTQYF
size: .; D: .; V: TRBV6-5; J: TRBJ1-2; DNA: TGTGCCAGCAGCACGGGACCCATGACCTCCGTAGGCTACACCTTC; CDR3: CASSTGPMTSVGYTF
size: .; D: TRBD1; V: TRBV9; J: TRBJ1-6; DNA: TGTGCCAGCACCCCGGGGACAGCGATCGGAGCCCTCCACTTT; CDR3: CASTPGTAIGALHF
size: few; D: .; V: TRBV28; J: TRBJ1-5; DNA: TGTGCCACCCAAGGGACGGGCAATCAGCCCCAGCATTTT; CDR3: CATQGTGNQPQHF
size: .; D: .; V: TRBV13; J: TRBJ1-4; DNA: TGTGCCAGCAGCCAATCCGGGACGGGTGAAAAACTGTTTTTT; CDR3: CASSQSGTGEKLFF
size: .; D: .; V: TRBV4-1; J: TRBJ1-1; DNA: TGCGCCAGCAGCCAAGACGGAACAGGGTTAATCTCTGAAGCTTTCTTT; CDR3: CASSQDGTGLISEAFF
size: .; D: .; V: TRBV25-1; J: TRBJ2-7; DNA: TGTGCCAGCAGTGAGGGTAGCTCCTACGAGCAGTACTTC; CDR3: CASSEGSSYEQYF
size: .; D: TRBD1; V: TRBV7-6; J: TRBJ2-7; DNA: TGTGCCAGCAGGGACAGGGACTACGAGCAGTACTTC; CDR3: CASRDRDYEQYF
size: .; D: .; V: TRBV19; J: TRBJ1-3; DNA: TGTGCCAGTAGGAAAAAACAGGGCCTCTCTGGAAACACCATATATTTT; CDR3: CASRKKQGLSGNTIYF
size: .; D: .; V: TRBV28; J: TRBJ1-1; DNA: TGTGCCAGCAGCCGCCGGGGGGCAAACACTGAAGCTTTCTTT; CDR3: CASSRRGANTEAFF
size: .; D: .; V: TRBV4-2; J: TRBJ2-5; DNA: TGTGCCAGCAGCAAGGGGGGGGCCCAAGAGACCCAGTACTTC; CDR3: CASSKGGAQETQYF
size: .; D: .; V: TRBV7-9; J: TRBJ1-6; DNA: TGTGCCAGCAGCCTGAAGGACAGTACCTCACCCCTCCACTTT; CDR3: CASSLKDSTSPLHF
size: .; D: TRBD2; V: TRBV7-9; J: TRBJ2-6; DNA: TGTGCCAGCAGCTCCAGCGGGGGTCCTGGGGCCAACGTCCTGACTTTC; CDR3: CASSSSGGPGANVLTF
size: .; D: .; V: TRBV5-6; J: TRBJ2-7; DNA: TGTGCCAGCAGCTTGGTGGACTCCTACGAGCAGTACTTC; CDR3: CASSLVDSYEQYF
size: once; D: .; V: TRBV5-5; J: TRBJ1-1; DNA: TGTGCCAGCAGAAATTGGGGGGCAGGGAACACTGAAGCTTTCTTT; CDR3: CASRNWGAGNTEAFF
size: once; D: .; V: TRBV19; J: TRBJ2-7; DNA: TGTGCCAGTAGGGGCGGGACAACCGACTACGAGCAGTACTTC; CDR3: CASRGGTTDYEQYF
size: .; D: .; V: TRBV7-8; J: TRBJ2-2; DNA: TGTGCCAGCAGCGTTGAGAATACCGGGGAGCTGTTTTTT; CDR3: CASSVENTGELFF
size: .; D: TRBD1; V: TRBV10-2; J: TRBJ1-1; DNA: TGCGCCAGTCGGGACAGAGCAAACCCTCGTGGGGCTTTCTTT; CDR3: CASRDRANPRGAFF
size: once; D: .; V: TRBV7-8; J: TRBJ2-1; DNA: TGTGCCAGCAGCAGTCCGGGACGGGACTACAATGAGCAGTTCTTC; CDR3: CASSSPGRDYNEQFF
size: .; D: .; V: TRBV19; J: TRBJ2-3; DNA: TGTGCCAGTAGTTCGCGGACAGCTAGCACAGATACGCAGTATTTT; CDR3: CASSSRTASTDTQYF
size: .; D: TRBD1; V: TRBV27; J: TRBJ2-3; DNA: TGTGCCAGCTGTCTTCTCCCGGGACAGGGGTGGACAGATACGCAGTATTTT; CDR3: CASCLLPGQGWTDTQYF
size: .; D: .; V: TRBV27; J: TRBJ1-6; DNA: TGTGCCAGCAGTTTAAATAGCCGGGGGAGGGGTATGGGATATAATTCACCCCTCCACTTT; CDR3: CASSLNSRGRGMGYNSPLHF
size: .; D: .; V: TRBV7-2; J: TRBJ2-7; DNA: TGTGCCAGCAGCTTTATGGGGGGCCCGGACGAGCAGTACTTC; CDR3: CASSFMGGPDEQYF
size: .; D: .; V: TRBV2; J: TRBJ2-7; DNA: TGTGCCAGCAGTGAAGCGCTGAGGGGGACCCTCTACGAGCAGTACTTC; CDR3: CASSEALRGTLYEQYF
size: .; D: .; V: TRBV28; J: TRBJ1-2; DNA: TGTGCCAGCAGTCACAGGCTTACTAGGGGCTACACCTTC; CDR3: CASSHRLTRGYTF
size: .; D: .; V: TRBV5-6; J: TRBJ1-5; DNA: TGTGCCAGCAGCGCGAGTTCCCAGCCCCAGCATTTT; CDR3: CASSASSQPQHF
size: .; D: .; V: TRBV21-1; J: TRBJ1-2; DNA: TGTGCCAGCAGCAAAGGCACTCGGGACAGGGATCCCGCTAACTATGGCTACACCTTC; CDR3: CASSKGTRDRDPANYGYTF
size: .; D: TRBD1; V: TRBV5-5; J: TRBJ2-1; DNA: TGTGCCAGCAGCTTGGGGGACAGGGTCAATGAGCAGTTCTTC; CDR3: CASSLGDRVNEQFF
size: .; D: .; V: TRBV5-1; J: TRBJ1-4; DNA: TGCGCCAGCAGCACGGGGGTTGCAACTAATGAAAAACTGTTTTTT; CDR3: CASSTGVATNEKLFF